This TCR beta chain was found in a study of immune evolution from preneoplasia to lung adenocarcinoma (dated by TCRdb to 2020 to 2023). At the level of the whole study: HLA loss of heterozygosity was seen in roughly 7%, 15% and 33% of AIS, MIA and ADC lesions, and in no AAH lesions. TCR sequencing data came from approximately 46 patients. Resected precursor lesions (AAH, AIS, MIA) and invasive adenocarcinomas were each compared against paired morphologically normal lung tissue. The overall cohort comprised 40 to 60 patients with pulmonary nodules who underwent surgical resection. The sample size depended on which specimens were available, not on a prior power calculation. POLYSOLVER was used to infer Class I HLA alleles from exome data, and LOHHLA was used to detect allele-specific HLA loss. It was reported in the study that approximately 100 samples were used for TCR sequencing. The immune data were integrated with whole exome sequencing and methylation data obtained from the same cohort of nodules. The study combined immune gene expression, TCR sequencing and multiplex immunofluorescence to profile immune contexture across lung adenocarcinoma precursors and invasive adenocarcinoma. General study outcomes and caveats: The findings were based on association rather than direct causation, and larger cohorts with long-term follow-up and longitudinal biopsies were deemed needed. The highest top T cell clone frequencies were observed in normal lung, and a progressive decrease in top T cell clone frequencies appeared to occur from AAH through AIS, MIA and invasive adenocarcinoma. KRAS-mutant nodules showed the highest T cell clonality compared with EGFR-mutant or double wild-type lesions. Clonality was highest in normal lung, while later-stage lesions appeared to have lower clonality but higher T cell density and diversity. All patients were from Japan and China, so applicability to Western populations was uncertain.

The patients had resection in Japan or China between about 2013 and 2017. The histologic diagnosis of each case was independently confirmed on H&E slides by two lung cancer pathologists. Macro-dissection after pathologic assessment enriched premalignant or tumor cells for nucleic acid extraction. The AllPrep DNA/RNA FFPE Kit was used to isolate DNA from FFPE tissue. The V end gives up 1 base and the J end 2 bases, leaving 4 bases in the junction not matched to a gene. The CDR3 measures 16 amino acids from cysteine to phenylalanine. The CDR3 DNA has 48 bases and is translated from base 1. TCR beta CDR3 regions were sequenced from DNA using the immunoSEQ hsTCRbeta Kit. The study's processing was this. The ImmunoSEQ Analyzer was used to analyse the TCR sequencing data. T cell clonality was calculated on productive rearrangements as 1 minus Pielou's evenness. The inverse Simpson index, applied to productive templates, was used to measure T cell diversity. T cell density was expressed as TCR beta template counts normalized to usable DNA, with usable DNA estimated by amplifying and sequencing housekeeping genes. Two-sided Kruskal-Wallis tests were used to compare TCR metrics across histologic stages. TCRdb provides this immuneACCESS table in a form limited to in-frame rearrangements. Some clones are lacking; in checked studies, under half of them reflect an unresolved V gene, and why the rest are absent is not known. That table furnishes V, J and clone size, whereas the DNA furnished D and trimming. The sample yields 13,000 to 15,000 clones; 85% to 90% were counted once. Around 2.9% of the sample is held by the ten biggest clonotypes.

Comments on this clone: Its binding antigen is unknown. No base quality information exists; no much larger clone differs at one position.

This chain is built from TRBV23-1 and TRBJ2-3; 9 bases in the middle match TRBD2. TRBV23-1 has ORF status, its function being uncertain. Sequenced material: FFPE lung adenocarcinoma in situ tissue. The cell subset or site label, as the study defines it: preinvasive adenocarcinoma in situ (AIS). This clonotype was obtained from a donor aged 70 or over with lung adenocarcinoma. The encoded CDR3 is CASSQWTSVFTDTQYF. The DNA is as follows: TGCGCCAGCAGTCAATGGACTAGCGTATTCACAGATACGCAGTATTTT.